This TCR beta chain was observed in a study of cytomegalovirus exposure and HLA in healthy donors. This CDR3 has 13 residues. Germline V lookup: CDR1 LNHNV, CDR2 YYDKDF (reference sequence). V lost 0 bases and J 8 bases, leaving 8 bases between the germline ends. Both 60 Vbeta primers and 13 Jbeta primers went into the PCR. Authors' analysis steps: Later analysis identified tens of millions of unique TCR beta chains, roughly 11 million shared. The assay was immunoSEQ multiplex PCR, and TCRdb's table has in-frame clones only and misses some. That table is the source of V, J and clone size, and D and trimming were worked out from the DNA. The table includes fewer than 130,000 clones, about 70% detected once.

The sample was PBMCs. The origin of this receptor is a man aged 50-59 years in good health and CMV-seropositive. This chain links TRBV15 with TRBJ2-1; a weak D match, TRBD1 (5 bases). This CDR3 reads CATSRDRGYEQFF. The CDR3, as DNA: TGTGCCACCAGCAGAGATAGGGGTTATGAGCAGTTCTTC.